This entry lists 13 T cell receptor beta chains sequenced from one sample in a study of cytomegalovirus exposure and HLA in healthy donors. Sequencing used immunoSEQ multiplex PCR; TCRdb keeps in-frame clones, though not all of them. The table shows tens of thousands of clones, with just under 85% occurring only once. Input material: PBMCs. These TCRs come from a man aged 25-40 years in good health and CMV-seronegative.

The CDR3 loop reads CSVVTGSNTEAFF. The DNA for the CDR3 is TGCAGCGTTGTGACAGGGTCTAACACTGAAGCTTTCTTT. This chain connects TRBV29-1 to TRBJ1-1; 7 nucleotides agree with TRBD1. The V gene's germline CDR1 is SQVTM and CDR2 ANQGSEA. The V gene end was trimmed by 4 bases and the J gene end by 2 bases; junction bases not matched to a gene: 4. The CDR3 runs 13 residues.

The chain joins TRBV7-8 to TRBJ2-1, with 8 bases that match TRBD1. The germline CDR1 and CDR2 sequences are SGHVS and FQNEAQ. The trim removed 5 bases at V and 8 bases at J, leaving 14 bases unmatched. This CDR3 is built from 16 residues. The CDR3 region has the DNA TGTGCCAGCAGCGCTAGCCCGGACAGGGAGGCCGATGAGCAGTTCTTC. It specifies CASSASPDREADEQFF.

The chain links TRBV5-1 to TRBJ1-6; D gene unclear. Per germline, CDR1 SGHRS and CDR2 YFSETQ. Trimming removed 7 bases from V and 7 bases from J, with 9 bases in between. The CDR3 totals 12 residues. The CDR3 loop reads CASRTGNSPLHF. CDR3 DNA: TGCGCCAGCCGGACTGGGAATTCACCCCTCCACTTT.

This chain joins TRBV5-6 and TRBJ1-5, with 9 bases lining up with TRBD1. V dropped 4 bases and J dropped 4; count of bases not matched to a gene: 3. Germline assignment: CDR1 SGHDT and CDR2 YYEEEE. The CDR3 length is 14 residues. In DNA, the CDR3 is TGTGCCAGCAGCCGGGGACAGGGAAATCAGCCCCAGCATTTT. Its protein is CASSRGQGNQPQHF.

The CDR3 DNA reads TGTGCCAGCAGCATAAGACTAGCGGGAGTGAGCAATGAGCAGTTCTTC. This gives the protein CASSIRLAGVSNEQFF. This rearrangement joins TRBV11-2 to TRBJ2-1; 12 nucleotides agree with TRBD2. Germline values: CDR1 SGHAT, CDR2 FQNNGV. The V gene end was trimmed by 5 bases and the J gene end by 6 bases; junction bases not matched to a gene: 8. There are 16 residues in the CDR3.

The genes are TRBV5-1 and TRBJ1-3; 8 nucleotides agree with TRBD1. Looked up from germline, CDR1 is SGHRS and CDR2 is YFSETQ. The trim removed 3 bases at V and 8 bases at J, leaving 13 bases unmatched. The CDR3 runs to 16 residues. CDR3 DNA: TGCGCCAGCAGCTCCCGACCCATTACAGGGGGGGACACCATATATTTT. Translated: CASSSRPITGGDTIYF.

The gene calls are TRBV29-1 and TRBJ2-1; D perhaps matches TRBD1 (5 bases). Germline loops: CDR1 SQVTM, CDR2 ANQGSEA. V lost 1 base and J lost 8, with 21 bases in between. This CDR3 is built from 16 residues. The CDR3 nucleotides read TGCAGCGTTGAAGGGGGCTCGGCGGTCAAGGAACATGAGCAGTTCTTC. This translates into CSVEGGSAVKEHEQFF.

V and J are TRBV27 and TRBJ2-2; perhaps TRBD2 as D (6 bases). CDR1 is MNHEY, CDR2 SMNVEV, per germline (reference sequence). The CDR3 extends over 15 amino acids. V lost 1 base and J 1 base, leaving 7 bases between the germline ends. The CDR3 coding sequence is TGTGCCAGCAGTTTATGGGACTTGAACACCGGGGAGCTGTTTTTT. It yields the protein CASSLWDLNTGELFF.

The chain joins TRBV6-4 to TRBJ2-1; 8 positions agree with TRBD2. Unmatched junction bases numbered 8, after V lost 5 bases and J lost 8 bases. Germline assignment: CDR1 MRHNA and CDR2 SNTAGT. The CDR3 is made up of 14 amino acids. The CDR3 region is CASSSSGSSDEQFF. The CDR3 DNA is TGTGCCAGCAGTTCGAGCGGGAGTAGCGATGAGCAGTTCTTC.

This clone was counted a few times. J is TRBJ2-4 and V is TRBV2; 7 bases match TRBD1. The germline gives CDR1 SNHLY, CDR2 FYNNEI. The ends lost 5 bases at V and 0 bases at J; junction bases unmatched: 7. The CDR3 spans 16 residues. In DNA form, the CDR3 reads TGTGCCAGCAGTACAGGGGAGTGGATAGCCAAAAACATTCAGTACTTC. Its protein is CASSTGEWIAKNIQYF.

This clone was seen a few times. V is TRBV19 and J is TRBJ2-1; 7 bases match TRBD2. This CDR3 has 15 amino acids. J lost 0 bases, V lost 7 bases, and 6 bases had no gene match. Germline loops: CDR1 LNHDA, CDR2 SQIVND (reference sequence). The CDR3 reads CASKYGGSSYNEQFF. The CDR3 bases are TGTGCCAGTAAGTACGGCGGGAGCTCCTACAATGAGCAGTTCTTC.

V and J are TRBV5-4 and TRBJ2-3; 14 bases are a match to TRBD2. The junction had 3 bases not matched to a gene; V was cut back by 3 bases and J by 6 bases. Germline assignment: CDR1 SGHNT and CDR2 YYREEE (reference sequence). This CDR3 region has 15 residues. Here the CDR3 DNA reads TGTGCCAGCAGCTCCCGGACTAGCGGGAGGGATACGCAGTATTTT. Translated, it gives CASSSRTSGRDTQYF.

The rearrangement joins TRBV11-3 to TRBJ2-1; perhaps TRBD2 as D (6 bases). Per the germline V gene, CDR1 is SGHNT and CDR2 is YENEEA. The CDR3 consists of 15 residues. V was shortened by 4 bases and J by 4 bases, with 14 bases between the two germline ends. DNA of the CDR3: TGTGCCAGCAGCTCCGTCGCGGGACGGTACAATGAGCAGTTCTTC. As protein: CASSSVAGRYNEQFF.